This TCR beta chain was recorded in a study of OX40 agonist ivuxolimab in advanced cancers. The V and J ends lost 5 bases and 0 bases, in that order; junction bases with no gene match: 6. The CDR3 consists of 15 residues. CDR1 SGHTS and CDR2 YDEGEE come from the germline V gene. As concerns this clone: The antigen is not known.

Study-wide findings and caveats: Low normalized T-cell clonal expansion was also seen in some nonresponders. Relative to CD4+ cells, CD8+ T cells on average had more expanded clones.

Using immunoSEQ multiplex PCR, the repertoire was profiled, and TCRdb retains in-frame clones only, with some absent. Altogether roughly 70,000 clones are present, around 86% being singletons, with the ten largest covering roughly 8%. Any history of autoimmune disease or systemic immunosuppression disqualified patients. Material: CD4+ or CD8+ T cells sorted from blood, obtained in a trial of the OX40 agonist ivuxolimab. The TCR was taken from an adult with an advanced solid tumor such as melanoma, head and neck, liver or kidney cancer. The genes are TRBV5-8 and TRBJ1-2, with 8 nucleotides matching TRBD1. The CDR3 loop is CASSPGQETNYGYTF. The CDR3 nucleotides read TGTGCCAGCAGTCCGGGACAGGAAACTAACTATGGCTACACCTTC.